Each of the 19 T cell receptor beta chains below was sequenced from the same sample in a study of T cell changes during pregnancy in multiple sclerosis. The protocol was immunoSEQ multiplex PCR, while the TCRdb copy is restricted to in-frame clones and leaves out a portion. The top ten clones hold approximately 7% of a sample with over 25,000 clones, around 89% of them seen once. The sequenced sample was CD8+ T cells from peripheral blood mononuclear cells, obtained after pregnancy. The receptor source for this set is a female donor with multiple sclerosis, enrolled in a pregnancy study.

J is TRBJ1-2 and V is TRBV30; 8 nucleotides line up with TRBD1. V lost 2 bases and J lost 2; bases outside the gene matches: 13. The CDR3 sequence is 17 residues long. Germline CDR1 is GTSNPN and CDR2 is SVGIG (reference sequence). The CDR3 bases are TGTGCCTGGAGTCCTGGGACAGGTTGGGACCCAAACTATGGCTACACCTTC. The encoded protein is CAWSPGTGWDPNYGYTF.

V is TRBV7-8 and J is TRBJ2-7; TRBD2 matches 13 bases. Looked up from germline, CDR1 is SGHVS and CDR2 is FQNEAQ. V was clipped by 8 bases and J by 6 bases; unmatched bases: 10. The CDR3 has 15 amino acids. The CDR3 protein is CASGLAGAGTVEQYF. In DNA form, the CDR3 reads TGTGCCAGCGGACTAGCGGGAGCAGGGACCGTCGAGCAGTACTTC.

The rearrangement links TRBV27 to TRBJ2-2, with TRBD1 matching over 7 bases. Germline V gives CDR1 MNHEY, CDR2 SMNVEV (reference sequence). The CDR3 length is 16 residues. The J segment lost 6 bases and the V segment lost 7 bases, leaving 14 bases of the junction unmatched. CDR3 DNA: TGTGCCAGCAATAGGGGAGACAGGGTGATCGCCGGGGAGCTGTTTTTT. Residues: CASNRGDRVIAGELFF.

The V gene is TRBV29-1, the J gene TRBJ1-1, with D uncertain. This CDR3 is 12 amino acids long. V lost 4 bases, J lost 1 base, and 7 bases lay in between. Germline lookup yields CDR1 SQVTM and CDR2 ANQGSEA. CDR3 loop: CSVVRQNTEAFF. The CDR3 region has the DNA TGCAGCGTTGTAAGACAGAACACTGAAGCTTTCTTT.

J is TRBJ2-7 and V is TRBV4-2, with D perhaps TRBD1 (5 bases). CDR1 and CDR2 (germline): LGHNA, YNFKEQ. The CDR3 loop spans 14 amino acids. Trimming cost V 8 bases and J 4 bases, with 18 bases left between them. The CDR3: CASAPGQGPYEQYF. The CDR3 DNA reads as TGTGCCAGCGCCCCCGGACAAGGGCCTTACGAGCAGTACTTC.

This chain uses TRBV25-1 with TRBJ2-5; the D gene is possibly TRBD2 (5 bases). Germline CDR1 is MGHDK and CDR2 is SYGVNS. V lost 7 bases and J 3 bases, leaving 12 bases between the germline ends. This CDR3 comprises 13 residues. CDR3 in DNA: TGTGCCAGCAAACCTAACGGGGAAGAGACCCAGTACTTC. Translating gives CASKPNGEETQYF.

V usage is TRBV4-3 and J usage is TRBJ1-2; unclear D gene. CDR1 LGHNA and CDR2 YSLEER come from the germline V gene. The V end lost 2 bases, the J end lost 8 bases, and 15 bases lay between the germline ends. This CDR3 region has 14 residues. The CDR3 reads CASSQHDSGGGYTF. The CDR3 region has the DNA TGCGCCAGCAGCCAACACGATTCGGGAGGAGGCTACACCTTC.

A single count supports this clone. The CDR3 here is CASSLGLAGSSYNEQFF. The CDR3 DNA reads TGTGCCAGCAGTTTGGGACTAGCGGGTTCTTCCTACAATGAGCAGTTCTTC. The V call is TRBV27, the J call TRBJ2-1; 12 positions match TRBD2. The CDR3 contains 17 residues. Trimming at V came to 3 bases and at J to 1 base, leaving 4 bases not matched to a gene. Germline lookup yields CDR1 MNHEY and CDR2 SMNVEV (reference sequence).

This rearrangement joins TRBV29-1 to TRBJ2-2, with TRBD2 matching 9 bases. V shed 6 bases, J shed 5 bases, and the junction held 7 bases outside the gene matches. This CDR3 has 14 amino acids. Germline V gene lookup returns CDR1 SQVTM and CDR2 ANQGSEA. This chain's CDR3 is CSVKAGGETGELFF. The CDR3 DNA sequence: TGCAGCGTCAAAGCGGGAGGAGAGACCGGGGAGCTGTTTTTT.

The chain employs TRBV27 and TRBJ2-3; 8 bases fit TRBD1. The CDR3 has 14 amino acids. J gave up 1 base and V 6 bases, and 3 bases lay outside the gene matches. Germline V gene data show CDR1 as MNHEY and CDR2 as SMNVEV (reference sequence). DNA for the CDR3: TGTGCCAGCAGCCTGACAGGGGGCACAGATACGCAGTATTTT. Its protein product is CASSLTGGTDTQYF.

The V call is TRBV7-9, the J call TRBJ2-3; D is unclear. The CDR3 has 12 amino acids. V was shortened by 4 bases and J by 2 bases, with 4 bases between the two germline ends. Germline lookup yields CDR1 SEHNR and CDR2 FQNEAQ (reference sequence). CDR3: CASSWLTDTQYF. CDR3 DNA sequence: TGTGCCAGCAGCTGGCTCACAGATACGCAGTATTTT. Using reference TRBV7-9 and TRBJ2-3 for the parts outside the CDR3, the full variable domain is DTGVSQNPRHKITKRGQNVTFRCDPISEHNRLYWYRQTLGQGPEFLTYFQNEAQLEKSRLLSDRFSAERPKGSFSTLEIQRTEQGDSAMYLCASSWLTDTQYFGPGTRLTVL.

This rearrangement joins TRBV28 to TRBJ1-5; 8 bases map to TRBD1. The V gene end was trimmed by 8 bases and the J gene end by 3 bases; junction bases not matched to a gene: 3. The CDR3 has 13 amino acids. Germline CDR1 MDHEN, CDR2 SYDVKM. The CDR3 is CASRQGLNQPQHF. As DNA, the CDR3 is TGTGCCAGCCGACAGGGGCTCAATCAGCCCCAGCATTTT.

DNA for the CDR3: TGTGCCAGCAGCGTATCGGCGGGAACCTACAATGAGCAGTTCTTC. Its translation is CASSVSAGTYNEQFF. This sequence joins TRBV9 and TRBJ2-1; TRBD2 might be the D (6 bases). This CDR3 region has 15 residues. V was trimmed by 1 base and J by 2 bases, leaving 10 bases between them. Germline CDR1 SGDLS, CDR2 YYNGEE.

The rearrangement joins TRBV5-1 to TRBJ2-5; TRBD2 might be the D (7 bases). Per germline, CDR1 SGHRS and CDR2 YFSETQ. There are 15 residues in the CDR3. Trimming left V 6 bases short and J 3 bases short, with 18 bases between. The CDR3 region has the DNA TGCGCCAGCATCCCCTCGGGGGCGGGAGAAGAGACCCAGTACTTC. Protein sequence: CASIPSGAGEETQYF.

This sequence joins TRBV5-4 and TRBJ2-3; possible D gene TRBD2, 5 bases. Looked up from germline, CDR1 is SGHNT and CDR2 is YYREEE (reference sequence). CDR3 size: 14 residues. The V end lost 5 bases, the J end lost 0 bases, and 10 bases lay between the germline ends. CDR3 bases: TGTGCCAGCAGGAGCGGATCTAGCACAGATACGCAGTATTTT. Encoded protein: CASRSGSSTDTQYF.

V usage is TRBV6-1 and J usage is TRBJ1-5; perhaps TRBD1 as D (5 bases). The CDR3 totals 16 residues. Trimming removed 2 bases at V and 0 bases at J, with 11 bases between. Looked up from germline, CDR1 is MNHNS and CDR2 is SASEGT. CDR3 region: CASSEFPGNSNQPQHF. CDR3 sequence (DNA): TGTGCCAGCAGTGAATTCCCAGGGAATAGCAATCAGCCCCAGCATTTT.

This chain links TRBV6-4 with TRBJ2-1; 9 bases are shared with TRBD2. This CDR3 has 15 residues. V lost 5 bases and J lost 6; bases outside the gene matches: 8. Per the germline V gene, CDR1 is MRHNA and CDR2 is SNTAGT. The CDR3, as DNA: TGTGCCAGCAGTCCCGGGAATAGCGGGAGCAATGAGCAGTTCTTC. Translating gives CASSPGNSGSNEQFF.

In its sample, this clone was seen once. The genes are TRBV19 and TRBJ2-3, with 7 bases matching TRBD2. This CDR3 is 15 amino acids long. CDR1 LNHDA and CDR2 SQIVND come from the germline V gene (reference sequence). With 3 bases clipped from V and 4 bases from J, the junction kept 7 bases outside the gene matches. The CDR3 DNA is TGTGCCAGTAGTATTCGGCGGGAGTGGGCAGATACGCAGTATTTT. Protein product: CASSIRREWADTQYF.

The chain joins TRBV7-2 to TRBJ1-1, with D perhaps matching TRBD1 (6 bases). The V end was cut by 4 bases, the J end by 7 bases, with 16 bases between. Germline CDR1 SGHTA, CDR2 FQGNSA. This CDR3 is 14 amino acids long. As DNA, the CDR3 is TGTGCCAGCAGCTGGTCACAGGGATGGGATGAAGCTTTCTTT. As protein: CASSWSQGWDEAFF. The entire variable domain, with the rest obtained from reference TRBV7-2 and TRBJ1-1, is as follows: GAGVSQSPSNKVTEKGKDVELRCDPISGHTALYWYRQSLGQGLEFLIYFQGNSAPDKSGLPSDRFSAERTGGSVSTLTIQRTQQEDSAVYLCASSWSQGWDEAFFGQGTRLTVV.